The 25 T cell receptor beta chains given below trace back to one sample, sequenced in a study of blood T cell repertoires in COVID-19. Repertoires were generated with immunoSEQ multiplex PCR, while TCRdb's copy carries only in-frame clones and drops some. Of roughly 100,000 clones listed, approximately 90% are singletons. Material for sequencing was peripheral blood. These receptors came from a woman older than 75 with active COVID-19.

V gene TRBV19 combines with J gene TRBJ2-4; 8 bases match TRBD2. Germline V gene sequence: CDR1 LNHDA, CDR2 SQIVND (reference sequence). This CDR3 spans 14 amino acids. The trim removed 5 bases at V and 8 bases at J, leaving 8 bases unmatched. DNA of the CDR3: TGTGCCAGTAGTGCCGGGACTAGTTCGTACATTCAGTACTTC. Amino acids: CASSAGTSSYIQYF.

The chain recombines TRBV4-1 with TRBJ2-7, with D tentatively TRBD2 (6 bases). CDR3 size: 17 residues. V was shortened by 0 bases and J by 3 bases, with 18 bases between the two germline ends. From germline, CDR1 is MGHRA and CDR2 YSYEKL. The CDR3: CASSQDPRVGLYYEQYF. DNA for the CDR3: TGCGCCAGCAGCCAAGATCCTCGGGTAGGACTATACTACGAGCAGTACTTC.

V and J are TRBV28 and TRBJ1-3; D unresolved. CDR1 and CDR2 (germline): MDHEN, SYDVKM. The CDR3 is 12 amino acids. V was trimmed by 5 bases and J by 4 bases, leaving 6 bases between them. As DNA, the CDR3 is TGTGCCAGCAGTACAGCCGGAAACACCATATATTTT. This translates into CASSTAGNTIYF.

The gene calls are TRBV29-1 and TRBJ2-5, with 9 positions matching TRBD2. CDR1 and CDR2 from the germline V gene are SQVTM and ANQGSEA. CDR3 length: 15 amino acids. The V gene end was trimmed by 4 bases and the J gene end by 5 bases; junction bases not matched to a gene: 11. The CDR3 DNA reads as TGCAGCGTTGGCCCCCCTAGCGGGAAGGGGGAGACCCAGTACTTC. It translates to CSVGPPSGKGETQYF.

The V gene is TRBV15, the J gene TRBJ1-1, with D tentatively TRBD1 (5 bases). The germline V gene encodes CDR1 LNHNV and CDR2 YYDKDF (reference sequence). V was shortened by 0 bases and J by 1 base, with 9 bases between the two germline ends. CDR3 size: 15 residues. As DNA, the CDR3 is TGTGCCACCAGCAGAGATGGTCAGGGGAACACTGAAGCTTTCTTT. Protein sequence: CATSRDGQGNTEAFF.

Here the CDR3 DNA reads TGTGCCAGCAGCTTAGTGGGATGGGGAGTGGCAGATACGCAGTATTTT. Translating gives CASSLVGWGVADTQYF. The rearrangement links TRBV11-2 to TRBJ2-3, with a weak D call TRBD2 (5 bases). Trimming cost V 1 base and J 4 bases, with 15 bases left between them. The CDR3 sequence is 16 residues long. CDR1 and CDR2 from the germline V gene are SGHAT and FQNNGV.

Here the CDR3 DNA reads TGTGCCAGCAGGGGACTAGGGGGGAACACCGGGGAGCTGTTTTTT. Translated, it gives CASRGLGGNTGELFF. This chain connects TRBV6-5 to TRBJ2-2, with 8 nucleotides matching TRBD2. V was clipped by 6 bases and J by 1 base; unmatched bases: 4. CDR1 and CDR2 from the germline V gene are MNHEY and SVGAGI. The CDR3 sequence is 15 residues long.

This clone has only a few counts. The CDR3 loop is CASSLNRQGGEQYF. CDR3 coding DNA: TGTGCCAGCAGCTTAAATCGACAGGGCGGCGAGCAGTACTTC. This sequence joins TRBV7-6 and TRBJ2-7, with 7 bases fitting TRBD1. V lost 2 bases and J lost 6; bases outside the gene matches: 7. This CDR3 has 14 residues. The germline V gene encodes CDR1 SGHVS and CDR2 FNYEAQ.

The chain employs TRBV27 and TRBJ1-1; D unclear. In germline, CDR1 is MNHEY, CDR2 SMNVEV (reference sequence). The germline V and J ends were trimmed by 5 bases and 0 bases, with 13 bases remaining between them. The CDR3 consists of 15 residues. In DNA form, the CDR3 reads TGTGCCAGCAGTCCAACGACTGTCATGAACACTGAAGCTTTCTTT. Translation: CASSPTTVMNTEAFF.

The chain is built from TRBV19 and TRBJ1-2; the match to TRBD1 covers 10 bases. J was trimmed by 7 bases and V by 2 bases; bases with no gene match: 4. The CDR3 spans 14 residues. The germline gives CDR1 LNHDA, CDR2 SQIVND (reference sequence). CDR3 amino acids: CASSIRQGAIGYTF. CDR3 coding DNA: TGTGCCAGTAGTATACGACAGGGGGCCATTGGCTACACCTTC.

V is TRBV18 and J is TRBJ2-1, with TRBD2 matching over 13 bases. The CDR3 spans 17 residues. In germline, CDR1 is KGHSH, CDR2 LQKENI. Losses at the gene ends were 0 bases for V and 8 bases for J; bases not matched to a gene: 7. Written as DNA, the CDR3 is TGTGCCAGCTCACCACCTCCCACTAGCGGGAGGGCCTATGAGCAGTTCTTC. It codes for CASSPPPTSGRAYEQFF.

The chain employs TRBV24-1 and TRBJ1-1; 10 bases are shared with TRBD1. The CDR3 runs 15 residues. The ends lost 4 bases at V and 0 bases at J; junction bases unmatched: 1. The germline V gene encodes CDR1 KGHDR and CDR2 SFDVKD. The CDR3 is CATSDGTGVNTEAFF. DNA for the CDR3: TGTGCCACCAGTGACGGGACAGGGGTGAACACTGAAGCTTTCTTT.

The chain is built from TRBV7-9 and TRBJ2-3; D is possibly TRBD1 (6 bases). There are 13 residues in the CDR3. The germline V and J ends were trimmed by 5 bases and 5 bases, with 11 bases remaining between them. Germline V gene lookup returns CDR1 SEHNR and CDR2 FQNEAQ (reference sequence). The CDR3 loop is CASSERGLDTQYF. In DNA form, the CDR3 reads TGTGCCAGCAGCGAAAGGGGGTTAGATACGCAGTATTTT.

The chain has TRBV19 and TRBJ2-2, with TRBD2 identical over 16 bases. Germline loops: CDR1 LNHDA, CDR2 SQIVND (reference sequence). The CDR3 extends over 21 amino acids. V was clipped by 3 bases and J by 5 bases; unmatched bases: 15. DNA of the CDR3: TGTGCCAGTAGTATCACGGGACTAGCGGGAGGGCCAGGAGGGTCGACCGGGGAGCTGTTTTTT. Translation: CASSITGLAGGPGGSTGELFF.

The J gene is TRBJ1-6, the V gene TRBV27, with 10 bases lining up with TRBD1. This CDR3 spans 15 amino acids. V shed 6 bases, J shed 11 bases, and the junction held 10 bases outside the gene matches. Germline CDR1 and CDR2: MNHEY and SMNVEV (reference sequence). CDR3 region: CASRELWDRGTPLHF. CDR3 DNA sequence: TGTGCCAGCAGGGAACTCTGGGACAGGGGAACACCCCTCCACTTT.

The J gene is TRBJ1-4, the V gene TRBV7-9; maybe TRBD1 (5 bases). The germline V gene encodes CDR1 SEHNR and CDR2 FQNEAQ (reference sequence). The CDR3 loop spans 15 amino acids. V was cut by 5 bases and J by 5 bases, with 15 bases left in between. In nucleotides, the CDR3 is TGTGCCAGCAGCGACAAGACAGAAGAAAATGAAAAACTGTTTTTT. This gives the protein CASSDKTEENEKLFF.

The CDR3 DNA is TGCAGTGCTAGTAAGTCTCGACCGGGACAGCGAACCTACGAGCAGTACTTC. Translated: CSASKSRPGQRTYEQYF. The chain is built from TRBV20-1 and TRBJ2-7; TRBD1 agrees at 7 bases. Germline-derived CDR1 and CDR2 are DFQATT and SNEGSKA (reference sequence). With 3 bases clipped from V and 2 bases from J, the junction kept 16 bases outside the gene matches. This CDR3 spans 17 amino acids.

The CDR3 protein is CASSQVLYNSPLHF. CDR3 DNA sequence: TGCGCCAGCAGCCAAGTCTTGTATAATTCACCCCTCCACTTT. The rearrangement links TRBV4-3 to TRBJ1-6; D is uncertain. CDR3 length: 14 residues. Trimming pared 1 base from V and 4 bases from J, leaving 5 bases between. CDR1 is LGHNA, CDR2 YSLEER, per germline.

The CDR3 coding sequence is TGTGCCAGCAGCTGGACTAGCGGGAGAGGAAAGAGTAGGAACACCGGGGAGCTGTTTTTT. The encoded protein is CASSWTSGRGKSRNTGELFF. V is TRBV6-2 or TRBV6-3 and J is TRBJ2-2; 13 bases agree with TRBD2. V lost 6 bases and J lost 1; bases outside the gene matches: 14. CDR1 is MNHEY and CDR2 is SVGEGT in the germline V gene. The CDR3 has 20 residues.

The chain links TRBV13 to TRBJ2-1, with TRBD2 matching 14 bases. This CDR3 has 18 residues. The ends lost 2 bases at V and 7 bases at J; junction bases unmatched: 10. Germline CDR1 reads PRHDT; CDR2 reads FYEKMQ (reference sequence). The CDR3 sequence: CASSLLPGLAGVTNEQFF. For the CDR3, the DNA is TGTGCCAGCAGCTTACTTCCGGGACTAGCGGGGGTAACTAATGAGCAGTTCTTC. Complete variable domain (other parts from reference TRBV13 and TRBJ2-1): AAGVIQSPRHLIKEKRETATLKCYPIPRHDTVYWYQQGPGQDPQFLISFYEKMQSDKGSIPDRFSAQQFSDYHSELNMSSLELGDSALYFCASSLLPGLAGVTNEQFFGPGTRLTVL.

V is TRBV5-1 and J is TRBJ1-2, with D possibly matching TRBD1 (6 bases). The CDR3 has 15 amino acids. Per germline, CDR1 SGHRS and CDR2 YFSETQ. V dropped 0 bases and J dropped 8 bases, with 17 bases sitting between them. CDR3 protein: CASSLAGGRGSGYTF. CDR3 DNA: TGCGCCAGCAGCTTGGCTGGTGGCAGGGGCTCCGGCTACACCTTC.

The chain is built from TRBV21-1 and TRBJ1-6; the tabulated D call, TRBD1, remains unverified against the DNA. TRBV21-1 is reported as a pseudogene. This CDR3 comprises 15 residues. In DNA, the CDR3 is TGTGCCAGCAGCAAAAGACAGGGTTTGGATTCACCCCTCCACTTT. It specifies CASSKRQGLDSPLHF.

This chain connects TRBV5-8 to TRBJ2-7, with 15 bases fitting TRBD2. From germline, CDR1 is SGHTS and CDR2 YDEGEE. The CDR3 consists of 16 residues. Trimming removed 4 bases from V and 1 base from J; junction bases left unmatched: 3. CDR3 DNA: TGTGCCAGCAGCAGGGGACTAGCGGGAGGATCCTACGAGCAGTACTTC. It encodes CASSRGLAGGSYEQYF.

Notes on this clone: A read error may produce the germline difference seen at one junction end. The chain has TRBV7-7 and TRBJ2-3; TRBD2 is a possible D gene (6 bases). The CDR3 covers 14 residues. The germline gives CDR1 SSHAT, CDR2 FNYEAQ (reference sequence). This chain's CDR3 is CASSPGSSGDTQYF. CDR3 bases: TGTGCTAGCAGCCCCGGGAGTTCGGGAGATACGCAGTATTTT.

This chain uses TRBV25-1 with TRBJ1-1, with D possibly being TRBD1 (6 bases). This CDR3 contains 10 residues. Per the germline V gene, CDR1 is MGHDK and CDR2 is SYGVNS. V gave up 7 bases and J gave up 11 bases, with 11 bases separating them. In DNA form, the CDR3 reads TGTGCCAGCAAGGGGGTGGGGGCTTTCTTT. Translating gives CASKGVGAFF. The full variable domain, with the rest looked up from reference TRBV25-1 and TRBJ1-1, is EADIYQTPRYLVIGTGKKITLECSQTMGHDKMYWYQQDPGMELHLIHYSYGVNSTEKGDLSSESTVSRIRTEHFPLTLESARPSHTSQYLCASKGVGAFFGQGTRLTVV.